The sequence of this T cell receptor (beta chain) was determined in a study of neoadjuvant anti-PD-1 for oral cavity cancer. The CDR3 sequence is 15 residues long. Trimming took off 5 bases at V and 1 base at J, with 12 bases between the two ends. The V gene's germline CDR1 is SGHNT and CDR2 YENEEA. TCRdb's copy holds only in-frame clones and misses some; the assay was immunoSEQ multiplex PCR. In the table there are over 15,000 clones, about 69% of which are singletons. The origin of this receptor is a person aged 40 to 85 with oral cavity squamous cell carcinoma. Sequenced here: PBMCs, sampled before nivolumab (anti-PD-1) treatment. The chain carries TRBV11-3 and TRBJ2-1, with D unclear. CDR3 nucleotide sequence: TGTGCCAGCAGCCCATCTATGTATTCCTACAATGAGCAGTTCTTC. It yields the protein CASSPSMYSYNEQFF.